The 3 T cell receptor beta chains reported below all come from one sample, sequenced in a study of regulatory T cells in long-lasting Graves disease. As to time point: newly diagnosed GD, antithyroid drugs for less than 3 months. TCR sequences were obtained from RNA taken from PBMCs. Sequencing libraries for TCR beta were prepared with iRepertoire HTBI primers and Arm-PCR of CDR3 regions. TCRdb used MiXCR to reprocess the multiplex PCR reads, holding one entry per CDR3 protein. The table shows 450,000 to 600,000 distinct CDR3 sequences, with roughly 17% occurring only once. The data also belong to a second study, concerning T cells in Graves' hyperthyroidism and ophthalmopathy.

The sequencing used peripheral blood mononuclear cells (PBMCs), collected at new diagnosis, from a patient treated with antithyroid drugs. These receptors came from a man aged 40-49 years with Graves disease.

This clonotype turned up a few times. This chain joins TRBV19 and TRBJ1-6; D is undetermined. The CDR3 is made up of 15 amino acids. V was cut by 2 bases and J by 10 bases, with 15 bases left in between. Germline-derived CDR1 and CDR2 are LNHDA and SQIVND (reference sequence). The CDR3 DNA sequence: TGTGCCAGTAGTATATTGGAGCTGCGGGGATCACCCCTCCACTTT. This sequence encodes CASSILELRGSPLHF.

The CDR3 region is CASSPRTSGRTEQFF. The CDR3 nucleotides are TGTGCCAGCAGCCCCAGGACTAGCGGGAGAACGGAGCAGTTCTTC. This chain joins TRBV11-3 and TRBJ2-1, with 13 bases lining up with TRBD2. The germline V gene has CDR1 SGHNT and CDR2 YENEEA. The V gene end was trimmed by 5 bases and the J gene end by 10 bases; junction bases not matched to a gene: 8. The CDR3 has 15 amino acids.

This clonotype was observed many times. The genes are TRBV5-1 and TRBJ1-6; no reliable D call. The CDR3 contains 13 residues. Per germline, CDR1 SGHRS and CDR2 YFSETQ. V dropped 0 bases and J dropped 5 bases, with 3 bases sitting between them. The CDR3 region has the DNA TGCGCCAGCAGCTTGGCCGATAATTCACCCCTCCACTTT. Translated: CASSLADNSPLHF.